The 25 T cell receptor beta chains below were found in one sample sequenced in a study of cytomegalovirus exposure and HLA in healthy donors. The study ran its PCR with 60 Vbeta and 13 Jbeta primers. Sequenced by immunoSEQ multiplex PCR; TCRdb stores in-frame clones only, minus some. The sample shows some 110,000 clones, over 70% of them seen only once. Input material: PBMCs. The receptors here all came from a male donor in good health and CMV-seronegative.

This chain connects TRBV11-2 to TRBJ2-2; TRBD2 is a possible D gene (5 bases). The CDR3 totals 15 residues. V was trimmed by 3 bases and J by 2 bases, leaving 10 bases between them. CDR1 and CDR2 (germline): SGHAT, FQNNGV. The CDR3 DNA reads TGTGCCAGCAGCTTGAGGAGGCTTAACACCGGGGAGCTGTTTTTT. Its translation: CASSLRRLNTGELFF.

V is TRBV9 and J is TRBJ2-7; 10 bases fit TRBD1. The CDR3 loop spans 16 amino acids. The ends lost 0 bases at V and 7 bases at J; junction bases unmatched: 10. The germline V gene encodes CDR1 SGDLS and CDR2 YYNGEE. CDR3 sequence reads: CASSVGVGTGAREQYF. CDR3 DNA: TGTGCCAGCAGCGTAGGAGTGGGGACAGGGGCCAGAGAGCAGTACTTC.

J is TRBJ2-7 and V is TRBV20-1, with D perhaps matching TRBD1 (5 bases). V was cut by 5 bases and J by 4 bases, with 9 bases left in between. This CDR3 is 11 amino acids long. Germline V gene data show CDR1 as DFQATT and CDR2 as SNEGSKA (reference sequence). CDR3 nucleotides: TGCAGTGCTCGGCAGGGTTACGAGCAGTACTTC. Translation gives CSARQGYEQYF.

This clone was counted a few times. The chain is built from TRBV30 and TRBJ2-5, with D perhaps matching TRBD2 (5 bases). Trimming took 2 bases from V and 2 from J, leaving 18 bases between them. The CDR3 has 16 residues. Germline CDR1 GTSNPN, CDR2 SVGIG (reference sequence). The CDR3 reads CAWSSVLGSGQETQYF. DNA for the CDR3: TGTGCCTGGAGTTCTGTGCTAGGATCGGGGCAAGAGACCCAGTACTTC.

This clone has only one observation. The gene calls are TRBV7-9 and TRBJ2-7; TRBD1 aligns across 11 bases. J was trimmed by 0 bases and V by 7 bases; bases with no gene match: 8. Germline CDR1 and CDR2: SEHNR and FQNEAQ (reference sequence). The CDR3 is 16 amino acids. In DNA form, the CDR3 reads TGTGCCAGCACCCATTCCGGGACAGGGGGCTCCTACGAGCAGTACTTC. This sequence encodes CASTHSGTGGSYEQYF.

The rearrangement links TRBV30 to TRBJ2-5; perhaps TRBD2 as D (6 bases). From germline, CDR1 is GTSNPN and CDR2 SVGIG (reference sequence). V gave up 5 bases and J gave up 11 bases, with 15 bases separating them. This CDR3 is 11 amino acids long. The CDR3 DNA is TGTGCCTGGGGGATAGGCGGGGAGCAGTACTTC. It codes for CAWGIGGEQYF.

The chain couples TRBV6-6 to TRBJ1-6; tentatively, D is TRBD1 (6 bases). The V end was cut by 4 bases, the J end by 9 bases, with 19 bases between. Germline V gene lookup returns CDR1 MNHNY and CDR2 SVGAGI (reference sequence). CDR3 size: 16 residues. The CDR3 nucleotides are TGTGCCAGCAGTTTAGTAGCCGGGACATTCTTTTCACCCCTCCACTTT. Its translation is CASSLVAGTFFSPLHF.

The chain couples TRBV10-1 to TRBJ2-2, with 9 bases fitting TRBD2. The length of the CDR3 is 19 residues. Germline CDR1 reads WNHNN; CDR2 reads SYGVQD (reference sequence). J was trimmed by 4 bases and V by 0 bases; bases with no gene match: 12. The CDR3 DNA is TGCGCCAGCAGTGAGTCTGGGCGCGGGAGGGCCCTCGGCACCGGGGAGCTGTTTTTT. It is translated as CASSESGRGRALGTGELFF.

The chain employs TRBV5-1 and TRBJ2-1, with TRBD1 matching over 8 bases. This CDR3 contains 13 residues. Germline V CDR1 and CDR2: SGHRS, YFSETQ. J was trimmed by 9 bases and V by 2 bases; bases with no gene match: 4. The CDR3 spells CASSLGQGGEQFF. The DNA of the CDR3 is TGCGCCAGCAGCTTAGGACAGGGAGGTGAGCAGTTCTTC.

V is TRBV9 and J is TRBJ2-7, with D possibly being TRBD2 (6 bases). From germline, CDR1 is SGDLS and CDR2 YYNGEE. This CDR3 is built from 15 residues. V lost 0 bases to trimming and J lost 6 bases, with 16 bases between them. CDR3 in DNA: TGTGCCAGCAGCGTAGATGGGACTCCCGGGGGCGAGCAGTACTTC. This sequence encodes CASSVDGTPGGEQYF.

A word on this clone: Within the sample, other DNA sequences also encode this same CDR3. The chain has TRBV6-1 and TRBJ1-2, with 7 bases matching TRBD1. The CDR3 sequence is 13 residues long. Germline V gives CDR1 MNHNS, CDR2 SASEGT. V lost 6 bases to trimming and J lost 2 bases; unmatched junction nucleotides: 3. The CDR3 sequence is CASSEQGNYGYTF. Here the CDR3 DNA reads TGTGCCAGCAGCGAACAGGGGAACTATGGCTACACCTTC.

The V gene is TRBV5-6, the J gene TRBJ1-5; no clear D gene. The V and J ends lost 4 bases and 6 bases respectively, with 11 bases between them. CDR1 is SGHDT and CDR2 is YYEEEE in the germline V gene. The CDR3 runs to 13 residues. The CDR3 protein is CASSANPSQPQHF. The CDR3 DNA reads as TGTGCCAGCAGCGCGAATCCGAGTCAGCCCCAGCATTTT.

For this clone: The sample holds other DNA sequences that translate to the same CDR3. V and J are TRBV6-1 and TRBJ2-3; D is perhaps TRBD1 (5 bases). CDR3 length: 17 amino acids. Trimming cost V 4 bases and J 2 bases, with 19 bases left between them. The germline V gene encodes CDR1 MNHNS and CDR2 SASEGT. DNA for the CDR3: TGTGCCAGCAGTGGGGAACTCAGGGATGTTTACACAGATACGCAGTATTTT. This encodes CASSGELRDVYTDTQYF.

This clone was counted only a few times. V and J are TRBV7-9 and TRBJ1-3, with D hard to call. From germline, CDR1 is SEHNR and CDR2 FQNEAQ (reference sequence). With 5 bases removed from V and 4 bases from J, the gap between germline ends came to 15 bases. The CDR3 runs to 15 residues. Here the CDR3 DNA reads TGTGCCAGCAGCCCCCCGTTTCGACTAGGAAACACCATATATTTT. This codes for CASSPPFRLGNTIYF. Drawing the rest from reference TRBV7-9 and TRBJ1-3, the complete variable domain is DTGVSQNPRHKITKRGQNVTFRCDPISEHNRLYWYRQTLGQGPEFLTYFQNEAQLEKSRLLSDRFSAERPKGSFSTLEIQRTEQGDSAMYLCASSPPFRLGNTIYFGEGSWLTVV.

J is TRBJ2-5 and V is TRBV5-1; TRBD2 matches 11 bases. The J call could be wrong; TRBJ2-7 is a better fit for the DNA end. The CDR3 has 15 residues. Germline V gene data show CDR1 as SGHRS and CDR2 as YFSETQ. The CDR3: CASTVGLADYYEQYF. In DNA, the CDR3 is TGCGCCAGCACCGTGGGACTAGCGGATTACTACGAGCAGTACTTC.

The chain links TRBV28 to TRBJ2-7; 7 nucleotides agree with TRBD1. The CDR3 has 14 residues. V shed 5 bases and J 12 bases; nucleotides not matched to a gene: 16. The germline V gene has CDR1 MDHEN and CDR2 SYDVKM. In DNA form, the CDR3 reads TGTGCCAGCAGTCTCGTTCGGGACAGCCGAGAGATGTACTTC. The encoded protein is CASSLVRDSREMYF. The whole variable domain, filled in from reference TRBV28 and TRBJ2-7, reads DVKVTQSSRYLVKRTGEKVFLECVQDMDHENMFWYRQDPGLGLRLIYFSYDVKMKEKGDIPEGYSVSREKKERFSLILESASTNQTSMYLCASSLVRDSREMYFGPGTRLTVT.

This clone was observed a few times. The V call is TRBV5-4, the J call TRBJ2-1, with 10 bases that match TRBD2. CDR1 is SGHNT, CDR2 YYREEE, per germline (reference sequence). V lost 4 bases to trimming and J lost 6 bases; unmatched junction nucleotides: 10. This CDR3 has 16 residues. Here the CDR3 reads CASSSPTSGSLNEQFF. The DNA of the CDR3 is TGTGCCAGCAGCAGCCCGACTAGCGGGTCCCTCAATGAGCAGTTCTTC.

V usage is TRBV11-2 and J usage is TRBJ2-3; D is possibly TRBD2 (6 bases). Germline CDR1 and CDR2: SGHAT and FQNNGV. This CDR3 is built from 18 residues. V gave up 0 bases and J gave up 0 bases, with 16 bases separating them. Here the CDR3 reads CASSLDHSRGLSTDTQYF. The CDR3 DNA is TGTGCCAGCAGCTTAGATCACAGTCGCGGACTAAGCACAGATACGCAGTATTTT.

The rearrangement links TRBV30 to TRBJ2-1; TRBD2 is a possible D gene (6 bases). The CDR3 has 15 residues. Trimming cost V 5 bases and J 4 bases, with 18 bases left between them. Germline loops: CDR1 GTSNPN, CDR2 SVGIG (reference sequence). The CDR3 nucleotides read TGTGCCTGGCGGATAGGGAGCGGGTCATACAATGAGCAGTTCTTC. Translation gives CAWRIGSGSYNEQFF.

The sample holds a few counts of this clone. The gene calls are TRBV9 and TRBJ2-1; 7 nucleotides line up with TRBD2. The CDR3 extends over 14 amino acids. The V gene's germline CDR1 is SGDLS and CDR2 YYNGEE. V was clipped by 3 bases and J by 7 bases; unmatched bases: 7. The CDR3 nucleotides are TGTGCCAGCAGCGCCTTGGGGGGGAATAATGAGCAGTTCTTC. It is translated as CASSALGGNNEQFF.

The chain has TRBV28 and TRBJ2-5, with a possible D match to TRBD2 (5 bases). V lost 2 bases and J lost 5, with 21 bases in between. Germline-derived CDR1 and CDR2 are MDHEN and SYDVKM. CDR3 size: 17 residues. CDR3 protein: CASSLGLAPTFGETQYF. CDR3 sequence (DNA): TGTGCCAGCAGTTTAGGGCTAGCCCCTACCTTTGGGGAGACCCAGTACTTC.

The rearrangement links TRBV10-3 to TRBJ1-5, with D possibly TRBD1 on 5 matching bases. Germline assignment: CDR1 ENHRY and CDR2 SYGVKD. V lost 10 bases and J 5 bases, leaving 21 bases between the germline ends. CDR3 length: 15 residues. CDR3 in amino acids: CATSASGREDQPQHF. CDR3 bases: TGTGCCACGTCGGCTTCGGGGCGGGAAGATCAGCCCCAGCATTTT.

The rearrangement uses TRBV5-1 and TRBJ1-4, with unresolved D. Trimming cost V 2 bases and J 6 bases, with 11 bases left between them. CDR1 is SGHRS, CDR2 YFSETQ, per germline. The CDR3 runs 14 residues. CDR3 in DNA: TGCGCCAGCAGCTTCAACAGACCCGATGAAAAACTGTTTTTT. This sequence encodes CASSFNRPDEKLFF.

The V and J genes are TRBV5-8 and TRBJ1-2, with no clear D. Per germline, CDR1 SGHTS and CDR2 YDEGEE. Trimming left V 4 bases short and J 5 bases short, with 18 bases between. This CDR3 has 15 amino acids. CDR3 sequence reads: CASSPEEARGYGYTF. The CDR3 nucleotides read TGTGCCAGCAGCCCGGAGGAGGCCAGAGGATATGGCTACACCTTC.

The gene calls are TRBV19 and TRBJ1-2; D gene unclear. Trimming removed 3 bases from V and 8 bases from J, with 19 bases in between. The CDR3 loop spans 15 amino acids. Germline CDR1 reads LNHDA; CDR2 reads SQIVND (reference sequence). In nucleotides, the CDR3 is TGTGCCAGTAGTATTTCTACTAACTCACTGGAGGGCTACACCTTC. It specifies CASSISTNSLEGYTF.